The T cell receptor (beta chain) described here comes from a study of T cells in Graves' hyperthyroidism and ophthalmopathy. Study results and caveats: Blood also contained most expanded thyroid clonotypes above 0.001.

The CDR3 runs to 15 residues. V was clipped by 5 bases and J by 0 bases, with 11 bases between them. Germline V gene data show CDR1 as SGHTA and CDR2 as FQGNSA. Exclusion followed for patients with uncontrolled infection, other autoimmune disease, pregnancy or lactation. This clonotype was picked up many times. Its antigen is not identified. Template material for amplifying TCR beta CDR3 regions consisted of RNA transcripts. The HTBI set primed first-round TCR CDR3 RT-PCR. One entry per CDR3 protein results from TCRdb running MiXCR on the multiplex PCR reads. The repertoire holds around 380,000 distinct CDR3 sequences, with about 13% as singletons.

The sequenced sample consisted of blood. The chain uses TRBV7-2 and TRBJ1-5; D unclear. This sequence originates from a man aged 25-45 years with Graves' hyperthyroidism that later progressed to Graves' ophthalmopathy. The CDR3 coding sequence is TGTGCCAGCAGCCCGTTAATGGGTAGCAATCAGCCCCAGCATTTT. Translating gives CASSPLMGSNQPQHF. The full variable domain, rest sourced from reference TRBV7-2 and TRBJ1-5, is GAGVSQSPSNKVTEKGKDVELRCDPISGHTALYWYRQSLGQGLEFLIYFQGNSAPDKSGLPSDRFSAERTGGSVSTLTIQRTQQEDSAVYLCASSPLMGSNQPQHFGDGTRLSIL.